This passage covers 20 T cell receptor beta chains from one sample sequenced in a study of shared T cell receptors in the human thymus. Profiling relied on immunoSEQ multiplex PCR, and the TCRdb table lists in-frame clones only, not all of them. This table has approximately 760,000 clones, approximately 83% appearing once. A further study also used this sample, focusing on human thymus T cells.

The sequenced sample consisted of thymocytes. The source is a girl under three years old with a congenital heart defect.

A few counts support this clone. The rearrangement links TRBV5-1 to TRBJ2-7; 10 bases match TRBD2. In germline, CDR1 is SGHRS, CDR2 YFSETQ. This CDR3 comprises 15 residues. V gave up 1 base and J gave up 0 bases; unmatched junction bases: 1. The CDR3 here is CASSLTSGASYEQYF. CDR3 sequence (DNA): TGCGCCAGCAGCTTGACTAGCGGGGCCTCCTACGAGCAGTACTTC.

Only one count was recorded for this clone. The CDR3 loop reads CASSGGGDTQYF. In DNA form, the CDR3 reads TGTGCCAGCAGCGGGGGGGGAGATACGCAGTATTTT. This sequence joins TRBV6-1 and TRBJ2-3; 8 bases are a match to TRBD2. Germline V gene sequence: CDR1 MNHNS, CDR2 SASEGT. This CDR3 is 12 amino acids long. V trimming: 6 bases; J trimming: 5 bases; junction bases outside the gene matches: 1.

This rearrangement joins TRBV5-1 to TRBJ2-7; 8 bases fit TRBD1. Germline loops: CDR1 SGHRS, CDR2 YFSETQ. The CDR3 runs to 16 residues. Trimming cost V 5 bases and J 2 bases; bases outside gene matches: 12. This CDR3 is CASRIGQGATPYEQYF. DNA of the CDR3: TGCGCCAGCAGGATTGGTCAGGGGGCGACTCCCTACGAGCAGTACTTC.

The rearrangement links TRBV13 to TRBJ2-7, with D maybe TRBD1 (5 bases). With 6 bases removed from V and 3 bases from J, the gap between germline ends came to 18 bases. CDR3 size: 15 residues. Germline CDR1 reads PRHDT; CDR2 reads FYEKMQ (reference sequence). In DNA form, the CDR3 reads TGTGCCAGCAGTTACCGGAGACAGAAAGGCTACGAGCAGTACTTC. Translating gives CASSYRRQKGYEQYF. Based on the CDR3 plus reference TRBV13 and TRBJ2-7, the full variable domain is AAGVIQSPRHLIKEKRETATLKCYPIPRHDTVYWYQQGPGQDPQFLISFYEKMQSDKGSIPDRFSAQQFSDYHSELNMSSLELGDSALYFCASSYRRQKGYEQYFGPGTRLTVT.

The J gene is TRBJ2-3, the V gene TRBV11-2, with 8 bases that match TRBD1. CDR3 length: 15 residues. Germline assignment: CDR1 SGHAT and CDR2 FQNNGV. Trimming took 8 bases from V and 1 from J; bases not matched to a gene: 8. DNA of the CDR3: TGTGCCAGCGGTCAGGGGGCATCCGGCACAGATACGCAGTATTTT. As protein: CASGQGASGTDTQYF.

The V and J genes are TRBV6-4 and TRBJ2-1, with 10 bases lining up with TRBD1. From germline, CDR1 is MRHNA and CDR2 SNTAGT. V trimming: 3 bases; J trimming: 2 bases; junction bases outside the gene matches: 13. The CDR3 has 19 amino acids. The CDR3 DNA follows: TGTGCCAGCAGTGATAATAGGACAGGGGGATGGATAGCCTACAATGAGCAGTTCTTC. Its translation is CASSDNRTGGWIAYNEQFF.

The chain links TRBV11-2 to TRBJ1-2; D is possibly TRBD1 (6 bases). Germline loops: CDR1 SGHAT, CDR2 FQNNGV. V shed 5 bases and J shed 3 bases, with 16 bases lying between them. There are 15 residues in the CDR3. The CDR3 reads CASSQGQKGDYGYTF. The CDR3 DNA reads TGTGCCAGCAGCCAAGGACAGAAGGGGGACTATGGCTACACCTTC.

CDR3 in amino acids: CSVARPAPGGYTF. In nucleotides, the CDR3 is TGCAGCGTTGCTAGACCGGCCCCCGGGGGCTACACCTTC. V gene TRBV29-1 combines with J gene TRBJ1-2; unclear D gene. This CDR3 has 13 amino acids. Germline V gene sequence: CDR1 SQVTM, CDR2 ANQGSEA. The germline V and J ends were trimmed by 4 bases and 8 bases, with 17 bases remaining between them. The full variable domain, in which reference TRBV29-1 and TRBJ1-2 provide the parts outside the CDR3, is SAVISQKPSRDICQRGTSLTIQCQVDSQVTMMFWYRQQPGQSLTLIATANQGSEATYESGFVIDKFPISRPNLTFSTLTVSNMSPEDSSIYLCSVARPAPGGYTFGSGTRLTVV.

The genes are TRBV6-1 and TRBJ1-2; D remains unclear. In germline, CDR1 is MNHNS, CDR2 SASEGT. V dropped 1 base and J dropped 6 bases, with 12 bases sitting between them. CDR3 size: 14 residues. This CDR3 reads CASSEERSGHGYTF. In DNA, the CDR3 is TGTGCCAGCAGTGAAGAGAGATCGGGTCATGGCTACACCTTC.

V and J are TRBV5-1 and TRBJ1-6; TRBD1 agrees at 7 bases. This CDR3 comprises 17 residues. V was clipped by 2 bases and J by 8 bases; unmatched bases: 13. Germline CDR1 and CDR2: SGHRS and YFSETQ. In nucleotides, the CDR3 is TGCGCCAGCAGCTTTCATAACCACCGGGACAGTTATTCACCCCTCCACTTT. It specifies CASSFHNHRDSYSPLHF. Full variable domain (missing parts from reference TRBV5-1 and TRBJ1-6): KAGVTQTPRYLIKTRGQQVTLSCSPISGHRSVSWYQQTPGQGLQFLFEYFSETQRNKGNFPGRFSGRQFSNSRSEMNVSTLELGDSALYLCASSFHNHRDSYSPLHFGNGTRLTVT.

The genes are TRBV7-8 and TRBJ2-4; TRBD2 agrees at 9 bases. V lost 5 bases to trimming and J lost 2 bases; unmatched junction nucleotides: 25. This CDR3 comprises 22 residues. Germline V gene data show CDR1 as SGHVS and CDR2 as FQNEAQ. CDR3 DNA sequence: TGTGCCAGCAGCCAGATAGGGAGCGGGGGGAAGGATCATATGAGTCCCAAAAACATTCAGTACTTC. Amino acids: CASSQIGSGGKDHMSPKNIQYF.

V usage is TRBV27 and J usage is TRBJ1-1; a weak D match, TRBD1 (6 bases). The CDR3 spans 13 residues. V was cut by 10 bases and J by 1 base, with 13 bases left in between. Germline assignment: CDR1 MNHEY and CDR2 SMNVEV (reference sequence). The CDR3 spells CATLGHPNTEAFF. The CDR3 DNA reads TGTGCCACCTTGGGACACCCGAACACTGAAGCTTTCTTT.

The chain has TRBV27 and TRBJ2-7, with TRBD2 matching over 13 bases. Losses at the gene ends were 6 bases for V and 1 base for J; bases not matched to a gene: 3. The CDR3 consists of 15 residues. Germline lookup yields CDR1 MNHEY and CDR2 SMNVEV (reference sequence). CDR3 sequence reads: CASRRTSGGSYEQYF. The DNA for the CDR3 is TGTGCCAGCAGACGGACTAGCGGGGGTTCCTACGAGCAGTACTTC.

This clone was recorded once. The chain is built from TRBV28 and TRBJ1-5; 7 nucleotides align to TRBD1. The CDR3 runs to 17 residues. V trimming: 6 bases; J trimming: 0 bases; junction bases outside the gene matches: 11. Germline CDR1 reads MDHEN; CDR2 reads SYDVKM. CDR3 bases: TGTGCCAGCAGGTACTCCCCACAGGGGAATAGCAATCAGCCCCAGCATTTT. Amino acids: CASRYSPQGNSNQPQHF. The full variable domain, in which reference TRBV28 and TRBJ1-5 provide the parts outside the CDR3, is DVKVTQSSRYLVKRTGEKVFLECVQDMDHENMFWYRQDPGLGLRLIYFSYDVKMKEKGDIPEGYSVSREKKERFSLILESASTNQTSMYLCASRYSPQGNSNQPQHFGDGTRLSIL.

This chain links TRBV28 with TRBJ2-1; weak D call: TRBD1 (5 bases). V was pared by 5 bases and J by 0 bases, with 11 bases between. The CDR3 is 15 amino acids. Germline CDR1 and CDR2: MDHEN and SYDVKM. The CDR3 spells CASSPRQSSYNEQFF. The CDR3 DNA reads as TGTGCCAGCAGTCCGCGACAGAGCTCCTACAATGAGCAGTTCTTC.

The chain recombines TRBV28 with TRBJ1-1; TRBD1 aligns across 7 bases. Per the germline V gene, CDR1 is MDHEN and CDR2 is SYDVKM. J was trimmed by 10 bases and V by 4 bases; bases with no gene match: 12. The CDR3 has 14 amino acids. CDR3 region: CASSSKDRDGGAFF. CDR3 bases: TGTGCCAGCAGTTCAAAAGACAGGGACGGAGGAGCTTTCTTT.

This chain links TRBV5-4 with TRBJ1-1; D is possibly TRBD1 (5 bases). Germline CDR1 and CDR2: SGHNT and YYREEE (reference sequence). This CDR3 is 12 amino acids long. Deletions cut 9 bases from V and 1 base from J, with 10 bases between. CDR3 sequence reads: CATGGENTEAFF. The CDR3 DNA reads TGTGCCACCGGAGGGGAGAACACTGAAGCTTTCTTT.

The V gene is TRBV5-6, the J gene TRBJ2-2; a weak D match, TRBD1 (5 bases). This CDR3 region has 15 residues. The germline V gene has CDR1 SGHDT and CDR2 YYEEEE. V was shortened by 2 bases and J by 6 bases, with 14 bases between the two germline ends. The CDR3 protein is CASSFWCVGAGELFF. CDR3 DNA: TGTGCCAGCAGCTTTTGGTGCGTAGGGGCCGGGGAGCTGTTTTTT.

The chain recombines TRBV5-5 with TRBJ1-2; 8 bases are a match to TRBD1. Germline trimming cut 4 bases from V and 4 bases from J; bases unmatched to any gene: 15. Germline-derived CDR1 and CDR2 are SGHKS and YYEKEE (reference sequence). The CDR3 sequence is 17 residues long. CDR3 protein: CASSPPIGQGLSYGYTF. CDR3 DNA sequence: TGTGCCAGCAGCCCCCCGATAGGACAGGGATTATCCTATGGCTACACCTTC.

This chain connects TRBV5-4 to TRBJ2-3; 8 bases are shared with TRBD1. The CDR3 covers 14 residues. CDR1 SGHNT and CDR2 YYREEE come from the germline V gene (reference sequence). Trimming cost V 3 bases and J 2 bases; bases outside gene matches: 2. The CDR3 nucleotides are TGTGCCAGCAGCTCCCAGGGGGCCACAGATACGCAGTATTTT. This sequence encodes CASSSQGATDTQYF.